Below are 14 T cell receptor beta chains sequenced from a single sample in a study of sequential checkpoint blockade in melanoma. Treatment described: randomized to nivolumab then ipilimumab (arm A) or the reverse (arm B). The method was immunoSEQ multiplex PCR; TCRdb's version includes in-frame clones alone and lacks a portion of them. The repertoire holds fewer than 3,500 clones, with about 25% as singletons. Specimen: tumor tissue (inferred from file names), collected from a patient given nivolumab and ipilimumab in sequence. The receptors originated from a human donor with melanoma.

In its sample, this clone was seen a few times. The chain links TRBV6-8 to TRBJ2-5; maybe TRBD2 (7 bases). V was trimmed by 7 bases and J by 4 bases, leaving 16 bases between them. The CDR3 length is 14 residues. Per germline, CDR1 MNHGY and CDR2 SAAAGT. The CDR3 region is CASTTRGGGETQYF. CDR3 DNA sequence: TGTGCCAGCACTACGAGGGGGGGAGGAGAGACCCAGTACTTC.

This clone occurred a few times. J is TRBJ1-5 and V is TRBV6-8; 10 bases fit TRBD1. Germline V gene sequence: CDR1 MNHGY, CDR2 SAAAGT. The length of the CDR3 is 16 residues. Trimming cost V 5 bases and J 2 bases; bases outside gene matches: 6. The CDR3 bases are TGTGCCAGCAGTCGGACAGGGGGAAAGGGCAATCAGCCCCAGCATTTT. It specifies CASSRTGGKGNQPQHF.

This clone showed up just a few times. The V call is TRBV14, the J call TRBJ2-1; 9 bases match TRBD2. V lost 6 bases to trimming and J lost 9 bases; unmatched junction nucleotides: 12. This CDR3 comprises 15 residues. Germline V gene lookup returns CDR1 SGHDN and CDR2 FVKESK. CDR3 sequence: CASSLFGGGAGEQFF. For the CDR3, the DNA is TGTGCCAGCAGTCTGTTCGGCGGGGGGGCCGGTGAGCAGTTCTTC.

The V and J genes are TRBV11-3 and TRBJ2-1; D might be TRBD1 (6 bases). V dropped 2 bases and J dropped 7 bases, with 12 bases sitting between them. Germline CDR1 and CDR2: SGHNT and YENEEA. The CDR3 is 14 residues long. The CDR3 loop reads CASSLRSRGNEQFF. The CDR3 DNA reads as TGTGCCAGCAGCTTAAGATCCAGGGGTAATGAGCAGTTCTTC.

Only a few counts were recorded for this clone. The chain employs TRBV6-8 and TRBJ2-1, with D possibly TRBD2 on 7 matching bases. Trimming cost V 4 bases and J 2 bases, with 12 bases left between them. Per the germline V gene, CDR1 is MNHGY and CDR2 is SAAAGT. The CDR3 sequence is 15 residues long. The CDR3 nucleotides read TGTGCCAGCAGTTTACGCGGGGGCCCCTACAATGAGCAGTTCTTC. Protein sequence: CASSLRGGPYNEQFF.

The chain is built from TRBV25-1 and TRBJ2-3, with D perhaps matching TRBD2 (5 bases). Germline V gene data show CDR1 as MGHDK and CDR2 as SYGVNS. The CDR3 has 15 amino acids. The V end was cut by 1 base, the J end by 2 bases, with 10 bases between. CDR3 bases: TGTGCCAGCAGTGAATCGAGCGGATACACAGATACGCAGTATTTT. It translates to CASSESSGYTDTQYF.

This chain uses TRBV6-8 with TRBJ2-5; D is undetermined. Germline assignment: CDR1 MNHGY and CDR2 SAAAGT. V dropped 10 bases and J dropped 5 bases, with 17 bases sitting between them. The length of the CDR3 is 13 residues. CDR3 residues: CATNIQTEETQYF. CDR3 nucleotides: TGTGCCACCAATATCCAAACGGAGGAGACCCAGTACTTC.

This clone turned up a few times. J is TRBJ2-2 and V is TRBV6-8; perhaps TRBD1 as D (7 bases). The V end lost 6 bases, the J end lost 2 bases, and 13 bases lay between the germline ends. In germline, CDR1 is MNHGY, CDR2 SAAAGT. The CDR3 totals 15 residues. This chain's CDR3 is CASRRQGLNTGELFF. CDR3 nucleotide sequence: TGTGCCAGCAGAAGACAGGGACTCAACACCGGGGAGCTGTTTTTT.

This clone is categorized as medium-sized. The rearrangement joins TRBV11-3 to TRBJ2-6; D not resolved. Between the trimmed V and J ends, which lost 3 bases and 0 bases, there was a span of 6 bases. CDR3 length equals 15 residues. Germline assignment: CDR1 SGHNT and CDR2 YENEEA. CDR3 loop: CASSLYISGANVLTF. The CDR3 DNA follows: TGTGCCAGCAGCTTGTACATCTCTGGGGCCAACGTCCTGACTTTC. The full variable domain, completed using reference TRBV11-3 and TRBJ2-6, is EAGVVQSPRYKIIEKKQPVAFWCNPISGHNTLYWYLQNLGQGPELLIRYENEEAVDDSQLPKDRFSAERLKGVDSTLKIQPAELGDSAVYLCASSLYISGANVLTFGAGSRLTVL.

The chain joins TRBV9 to TRBJ2-5; 7 nucleotides agree with TRBD2. This CDR3 is built from 15 residues. Germline V lookup: CDR1 SGDLS, CDR2 YYNGEE. V lost 0 bases and J lost 0; bases outside the gene matches: 2. The CDR3 loop is CASSVDGGYQETQYF. In DNA, the CDR3 is TGTGCCAGCAGCGTAGACGGGGGGTACCAAGAGACCCAGTACTTC.

The table lists this clone with a few counts. This rearrangement joins TRBV9 to TRBJ1-2; D is uncertain. There are 14 residues in the CDR3. Germline CDR1 is SGDLS and CDR2 is YYNGEE. V was cut by 0 bases and J by 8 bases, with 14 bases left in between. The DNA for the CDR3 is TGTGCCAGCAGCGTAGACCCCCTCGGCTGGGGCTACACCTTC. Residues: CASSVDPLGWGYTF.

Only a few counts were recorded for this clone. V gene TRBV7-8 combines with J gene TRBJ1-5, with D possibly being TRBD1 (6 bases). Trimming took 4 bases from V and 14 from J, leaving 18 bases between them. The CDR3 runs to 13 residues. Germline CDR1 SGHVS, CDR2 FQNEAQ. The CDR3 DNA reads as TGTGCCAGCAGCTCCTGGACAGTGCCGTTTGAGCATTTT. Protein sequence: CASSSWTVPFEHF.

This clone was seen just once. This chain connects TRBV30 to TRBJ2-3; 7 bases line up with TRBD2. The J segment lost 6 bases and the V segment lost 5 bases, leaving 2 bases of the junction unmatched. From germline, CDR1 is GTSNPN and CDR2 SVGIG (reference sequence). CDR3 length: 11 residues. The CDR3 loop reads CAWGLGDTQYF. The DNA of the CDR3 is TGTGCCTGGGGACTAGGCGATACGCAGTATTTT.

This clone is deemed medium-sized (0.01 to 0.1%). The chain's CDR3 is CAIIEQGRRTEAFF. In DNA form, the CDR3 reads TGTGCCATCATAGAGCAGGGTAGGCGGACTGAAGCTTTCTTT. The genes are TRBV12-2 and TRBJ1-1; the D segment call TRBD1 is taken from the table without a DNA check. TRBV12-2 is termed a pseudogene. The CDR3 is 14 amino acids.